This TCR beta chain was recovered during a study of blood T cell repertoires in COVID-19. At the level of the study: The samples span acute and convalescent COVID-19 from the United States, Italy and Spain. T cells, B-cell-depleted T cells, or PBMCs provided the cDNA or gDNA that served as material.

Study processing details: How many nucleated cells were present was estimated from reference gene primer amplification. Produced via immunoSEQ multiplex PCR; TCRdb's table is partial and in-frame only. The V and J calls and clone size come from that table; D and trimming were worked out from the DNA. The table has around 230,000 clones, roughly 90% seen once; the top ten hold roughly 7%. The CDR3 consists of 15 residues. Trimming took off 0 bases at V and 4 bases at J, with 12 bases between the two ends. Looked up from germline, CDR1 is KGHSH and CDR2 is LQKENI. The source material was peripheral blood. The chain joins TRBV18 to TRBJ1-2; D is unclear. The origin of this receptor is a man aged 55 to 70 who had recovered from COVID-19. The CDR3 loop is CASSPPGGSSYGYTF. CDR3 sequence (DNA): TGTGCCAGCTCACCACCAGGAGGTTCTAGCTATGGCTACACCTTC.